The 3 T cell receptor beta chains presented below share a single source sample, sequenced in a study of T cell responses to AZD1222 COVID-19 vaccine. This table comes from immunoSEQ multiplex PCR, and its TCRdb copy is limited to in-frame clones, with some not included. The data hold more than 150,000 clones, with around nine tenths observed a single time. The sample in question was peripheral blood, obtained on day 0 of AZD1222 vaccination. The receptors here all came from an adult in good health.

The V and J genes are TRBV7-3 and TRBJ2-6; tentatively, D is TRBD2 (5 bases). Trimming removed 6 bases from V and 0 bases from J, with 9 bases in between. Per germline, CDR1 SGHTA and CDR2 FQGTGA. The length of the CDR3 is 15 residues. The CDR3 sequence: CASRRADSGANVLTF. CDR3 coding DNA: TGTGCCAGCAGGCGGGCAGACTCTGGGGCCAACGTCCTGACTTTC.

The CDR3, as DNA: TGTGCCAGCGGAGTAGAGGGTCATTATTCACCCCTCCACTTT. Translation: CASGVEGHYSPLHF. The chain uses TRBV7-2 and TRBJ1-6; unclear D gene. CDR3 length equals 14 residues. Germline V gene data show CDR1 as SGHTA and CDR2 as FQGNSA. The V end lost 8 bases, the J end lost 8 bases, and 16 bases lay between the germline ends.

Concerning this clone itself: An end of the junction does not agree with germline; a read error may underlie this. The rearrangement links TRBV28 to TRBJ1-4; possible D gene TRBD1, 6 bases. This CDR3 spans 12 amino acids. The V gene's germline CDR1 is MDHEN and CDR2 SYDVKM. CDR3 in amino acids: CASSLVLGGHVF. The CDR3 DNA reads as TGTGCCAGCAGTTTAGTTTTGGGGGGGCACGTTTTT.